These 2 T cell receptor beta chains came from one sample sequenced in a study of blood T cell repertoires in COVID-19. Clones were sequenced by immunoSEQ multiplex PCR, and TCRdb holds only the in-frame ones, with some missing. The top ten hold 2% to 3% of the sample, which has around 230,000 clones, around 82% seen once. The sequenced material came from peripheral blood. The receptors were sampled from a woman in her thirties or forties with active or convalescent COVID-19.

The chain is built from TRBV4-2 and TRBJ2-7; TRBD1 aligns across 9 bases. The CDR3 has 15 amino acids. Trimming took 1 base from V and 6 from J; bases not matched to a gene: 7. Germline V gene data show CDR1 as LGHNA and CDR2 as YNFKEQ. Written as DNA, the CDR3 is TGTGCCAGCAGCCAAGGTTCGGACAGGGGTCCCGAGCAGTACTTC. Protein: CASSQGSDRGPEQYF.

The chain uses TRBV7-3 and TRBJ2-3, with D maybe TRBD2 (6 bases). V lost 2 bases and J lost 4, with 10 bases in between. The CDR3 length is 14 residues. Germline V gives CDR1 SGHTA, CDR2 FQGTGA. The CDR3 spells CASSLVGGADTQYF. DNA of the CDR3: TGTGCCAGCAGCTTAGTGGGCGGGGCAGATACGCAGTATTTT.